This is a list of T cell receptor beta chains from one sample in a study of cytomegalovirus exposure and HLA in healthy donors. The table came from immunoSEQ multiplex PCR; TCRdb's copy has only in-frame clones and leaves some out. The data show 150,000 or so clones, 80% seen once. The sequenced sample consisted of PBMCs. These receptors were collected from a woman aged 45-65 years in good health and CMV-seropositive. Each CDR3 is given with its conserved first and last residue. D genes are given only for firm matches. Size values are once, few and many counts, or a class for expanded clones, and some rows have none.

cdr3_length	v_call	d_call	clone_size	j_call	cdr3_aa	cdr3_nt
14	TRBV25-1	NA	NA	TRBJ2-7	CASSDTGSSYEQYF	TGTGCCAGCAGTGACACGGGTAGCTCCTACGAGCAGTACTTC
12	TRBV6-1	NA	NA	TRBJ1-2	CASQSQDYGYTF	TGTGCCAGTCAGAGCCAGGACTATGGCTACACCTTC
13	TRBV6-5	TRBD1	NA	TRBJ2-3	CASDRDVADTQYF	TGTGCCAGCGACAGGGATGTCGCAGATACGCAGTATTTT
11	TRBV28	NA	NA	TRBJ2-1	CASSPYGEQFF	TGTGCCAGCAGTCCCTACGGTGAGCAGTTCTTC
12	TRBV28	TRBD1	NA	TRBJ2-1	CASRAGGTEQFF	TGTGCCAGCAGGGCAGGGGGCACTGAGCAGTTCTTC
15	TRBV6-1	TRBD1	NA	TRBJ2-7	CASTARDRGGYEQYF	TGTGCCAGCACCGCTCGGGACAGGGGAGGCTACGAGCAGTACTTC
16	TRBV4-3	TRBD2	NA	TRBJ2-7	CASSQRLAGDLPEQYF	TGCGCCAGCAGCCAACGACTAGCGGGGGACCTCCCCGAGCAGTACTTC
16	TRBV18	TRBD2	NA	TRBJ2-2	CASSPRGGSDTGELFF	TGTGCCAGCTCACCCCGAGGCGGGAGCGACACCGGGGAGCTGTTTTTT
14	TRBV7-3	NA	NA	TRBJ2-2	CASSGGVDTGELFF	TGTGCCAGCAGCGGCGGAGTTGACACCGGGGAGCTGTTTTTT
15	TRBV14	TRBD1	NA	TRBJ1-2	CASSNTGTGSYGYTF	TGTGCCAGCAGCAATACCGGGACAGGGTCCTATGGCTACACCTTC
12	TRBV6-5	NA	NA	TRBJ1-1	CVLGQSFSEAFF	TGTGTCCTTGGACAGAGCTTTTCTGAAGCTTTCTTT
15	TRBV6-5	NA	NA	TRBJ1-2	CASSYSGSTNYGYTF	TGTGCCAGCAGTTACTCGGGCTCCACTAACTATGGCTACACCTTC
14	TRBV9	NA	few	TRBJ1-2	CASSPSGGNYGYTF	TGTGCCAGCAGCCCCTCGGGAGGGAACTATGGCTACACCTTC
16	TRBV9	NA	NA	TRBJ2-3	CASSLGLTAGGDTQYF	TGTGCCAGCAGCCTCGGACTGACCGCCGGGGGTGATACGCAGTATTTT
13	TRBV10-2	NA	NA	TRBJ2-1	CASRLGLTNEQFF	TGCGCCAGCAGACTGGGACTCACTAATGAGCAGTTCTTC
20	TRBV4-1	NA	NA	TRBJ1-1	CASSQGGVWWVKYEDTEAFF	TGCGCCAGCAGCCAAGGAGGCGTTTGGTGGGTAAAATATGAAGACACTGAAGCTTTCTTT
17	TRBV11-1	TRBD2	NA	TRBJ2-1	CASSLGGLSESYNEQFF	TGTGCCAGCAGCTTAGGGGGACTATCCGAGTCCTACAATGAGCAGTTCTTC
14	TRBV5-5	NA	once	TRBJ2-3	CASSLDRSTDTQYF	TGTGCCAGCAGCCTTGACAGGAGCACAGATACGCAGTATTTT
14	TRBV19	NA	once	TRBJ1-1	CASSIVRSGTEAFF	TGTGCCAGTAGTATAGTTCGGTCGGGCACTGAAGCTTTCTTT
14	TRBV6-5	TRBD1	few	TRBJ1-5	CASSSGTGNQPQHF	TGTGCCAGCAGTTCGGGGACAGGTAATCAGCCCCAGCATTTT
15	TRBV10-1	NA	NA	TRBJ2-5	CASRPHGRYQETQYF	TGCGCCAGCAGACCGCATGGGAGGTACCAAGAGACCCAGTACTTC
14	TRBV6-1	NA	NA	TRBJ1-5	CASSEHTGTQPQHF	TGTGCCAGCAGTGAACACACAGGGACTCAGCCCCAGCATTTT
15	TRBV6-1	TRBD2	NA	TRBJ2-7	CASSAGKRELYEQYF	TGTGCCAGCAGTGCCGGAAAGCGGGAGCTATACGAGCAGTACTTC
14	TRBV18	TRBD1	NA	TRBJ1-1	CASSPPMRQGGAFF	TGTGCCAGCTCACCACCGATGCGACAGGGTGGCGCTTTCTTT
15	TRBV6-5	TRBD1	NA	TRBJ2-7	CASSSPRDRSYEQYF	TGTGCCAGCAGTTCCCCCCGGGACAGGTCCTACGAGCAGTACTTC
14	TRBV5-1	TRBD2	NA	TRBJ2-1	CASSFKGLVREQFF	TGCGCCAGCAGCTTTAAGGGACTAGTGAGGGAGCAGTTCTTC
11	TRBV29-1	TRBD2	NA	TRBJ2-1	CIVGLANEQFF	TGCATCGTGGGACTAGCCAATGAGCAGTTCTTC
17	TRBV4-3	NA	NA	TRBJ1-5	CASSQDPSPAGNQPQHF	TGCGCCAGCAGCCAAGATCCAAGCCCCGCCGGCAATCAGCCCCAGCATTTT
16	TRBV11-1	NA	NA	TRBJ2-7	CASSLLTEGRGDEQYF	TGTGCCAGCAGCCTCCTGACGGAGGGCCGAGGAGACGAGCAGTACTTC
14	TRBV9	NA	NA	TRBJ1-1	CASSFTGWDTEAFF	TGTGCCAGCAGCTTCACGGGTTGGGACACTGAAGCTTTCTTT
16	TRBV6-6	TRBD2	NA	TRBJ2-1	CASSIRDTSGSNEQFF	TGTGCCAGCAGTATACGAGATACTAGCGGGAGTAATGAGCAGTTCTTC
13	TRBV15	NA	NA	TRBJ2-7	CATGGNKPYEQYF	TGTGCCACCGGAGGGAACAAGCCCTACGAGCAGTACTTC
13	TRBV29-1	TRBD2	NA	TRBJ2-3	CSVEVGGADTQYF	TGCAGCGTTGAGGTGGGAGGGGCAGATACGCAGTATTTT
14	TRBV2	NA	NA	TRBJ2-3	CASSEGGGTDTQYF	TGTGCCAGCAGTGAAGGCGGGGGCACAGATACGCAGTATTTT
14	TRBV28	NA	NA	TRBJ1-5	CASSFPGVGQPQHF	TGTGCCAGCAGTTTCCCGGGGGTAGGGCAGCCCCAGCATTTT
14	TRBV7-9	TRBD2	NA	TRBJ2-7	CSSSPGGGVYEQYF	TGTTCCAGCAGCCCGGGGGGGGGAGTTTACGAGCAGTACTTC
17	TRBV19	TRBD1	NA	TRBJ1-5	CASSMRGPGQGHQPQHF	TGTGCCAGTAGTATGAGGGGTCCGGGACAGGGGCATCAGCCCCAGCATTTT
15	TRBV7-3	NA	NA	TRBJ1-6	CASSLVRAYNSPLHF	TGTGCCAGCAGCTTAGTGCGGGCGTATAATTCACCCCTCCACTTT
15	TRBV7-3	TRBD1	NA	TRBJ2-7	CASSLGTDGYYEQYF	TGTGCCAGCAGCTTAGGGACAGATGGATACTACGAGCAGTACTTC
16	TRBV12-5	NA	NA	TRBJ1-2	CASGLAPGQGVGGYTF	TGTGCTAGTGGTTTGGCCCCGGGACAAGGGGTCGGGGGCTACACCTTC
14	TRBV27	NA	NA	TRBJ1-2	CASSLSGLRVGYTF	TGTGCCAGCAGTTTATCTGGGCTCAGGGTTGGCTACACCTTC
14	TRBV5-1	NA	once	TRBJ2-7	CASSLPSDSGEQYF	TGCGCCAGCAGCTTGCCGAGCGACTCGGGGGAGCAGTACTTC